The clone carrying this TCR beta chain is labeled medium-sized. This sample is part of a study of T cell repertoires in aging, cancer and after chemotherapy. Rearranged V-D-J TRB sequences were amplified with a mixed TRB-A/B primer pool. In TCRdb, the multiplex PCR reads were re-called with MiXCR into one record per CDR3 protein. Here the sample spans about 4,700 distinct CDR3 sequences, 20% to 25% being singletons. The template was genomic DNA from peripheral blood, not RNA. In germline, CDR1 is LNHDA, CDR2 SQIVND (reference sequence). This CDR3 contains 15 residues. Trimming cost V 6 bases and J 4 bases; bases outside gene matches: 8.

The clonotype comes from a human donor in good health. The donor label of this sample is uncertain. The sample consisted of blood. The chain is built from TRBV19 and TRBJ2-2; 7 bases agree with TRBD1. The CDR3 region is CASRGIRDSTGELFF. CDR3 coding DNA: TGTGCCAGTAGGGGGATCCGGGACAGCACCGGGGAGCTGTTTTTT.